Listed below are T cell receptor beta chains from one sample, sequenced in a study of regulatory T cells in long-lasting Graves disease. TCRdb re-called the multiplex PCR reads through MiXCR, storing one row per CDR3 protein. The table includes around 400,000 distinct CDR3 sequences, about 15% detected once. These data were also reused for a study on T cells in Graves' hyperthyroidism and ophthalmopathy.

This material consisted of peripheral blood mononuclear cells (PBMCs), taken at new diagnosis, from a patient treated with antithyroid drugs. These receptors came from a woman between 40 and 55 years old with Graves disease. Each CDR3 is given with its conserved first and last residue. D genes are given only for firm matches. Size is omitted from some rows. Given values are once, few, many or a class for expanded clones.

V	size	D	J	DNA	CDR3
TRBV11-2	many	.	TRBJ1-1	TGTGCCAGCAGCTTAGATATGGAGACTGAAGCTTTCTTT	CASSLDMETEAFF
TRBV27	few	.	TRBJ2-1	TGTGCCAGCAGGCAGACCAGCTACAATGAGCAGTTCTTC	CASRQTSYNEQFF
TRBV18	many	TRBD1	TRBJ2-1	TGTGCCAGCTCACCCGGGACAGGGACCTACAATGAGCAGTTCTTC	CASSPGTGTYNEQFF
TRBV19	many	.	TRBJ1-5	TGTGCCAGCAGGAAGGGGAATCAGCCCCAGCATTTT	CASRKGNQPQHF
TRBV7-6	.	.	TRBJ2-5	TGTGCCGGCAGCACCCAGGGCGGAGCACAAGAGACCCAGTACTTC	CAGSTQGGAQETQYF
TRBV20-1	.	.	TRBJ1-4	TGCAGTGCTAGACAGGATACCTCAAGGAGTGAAAAACTGTTTTTT	CSARQDTSRSEKLFF
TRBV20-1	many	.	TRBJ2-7	TGCAGTGCTCCCGGGGACACGTACTACGAGCAGTACTTC	CSAPGDTYYEQYF
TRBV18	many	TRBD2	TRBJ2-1	TGTGCCAGCTCACCCATTTTGACTAGCGGGATCTGGGAAGGGCAGTTCTTC	CASSPILTSGIWEGQFF
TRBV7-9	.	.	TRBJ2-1	TGTGCCAGCAGCACCCGGGACAACAACAATGAGCAGTTCTTC	CASSTRDNNNEQFF
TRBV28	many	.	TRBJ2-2	TGTGCCAGCAGTTCGGCTTGGGGGAGACTAGGGGAGAACACCGGGGAGCTGTTTTTT	CASSSAWGRLGENTGELFF
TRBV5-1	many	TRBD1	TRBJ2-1	TGCGCCAGCACCGAGCGGACAGGGGGGGGCAATGAGCAGTTCTTC	CASTERTGGGNEQFF
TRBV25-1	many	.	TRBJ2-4	TGTGCCAGCAGTGAAGGGGTACTAGCCAAAAACATTCAGTACTTC	CASSEGVLAKNIQYF
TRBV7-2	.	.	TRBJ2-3	TGTGCCAGCAGCACACGGACTACCGTTCTTACAGATACGCAGTATTTT	CASSTRTTVLTDTQYF
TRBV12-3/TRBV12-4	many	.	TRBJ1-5	TGTGCCAGCAGTTTCCACGGAGGGAATGGACAGCCCCAGCATTTT	CASSFHGGNGQPQHF
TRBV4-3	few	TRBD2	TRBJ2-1	TGCGCCAGCAGCCAAGGGGACTACGCCTACAATGAGCAGTTCTTC	CASSQGDYAYNEQFF
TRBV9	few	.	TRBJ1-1	TGTGCCAGCAGCGTAAGGCAGGACACTGAAGCTTTCTTT	CASSVRQDTEAFF
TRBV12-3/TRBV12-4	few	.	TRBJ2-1	TGTGCCAGCAGTTTTAAGGCCGGGGACTACAATGAGCAGTTCTTC	CASSFKAGDYNEQFF
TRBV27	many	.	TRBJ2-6	TGTGCCAGCAGTTTCCTACAATCTGGGGCCAACGTCCTGACTTTC	CASSFLQSGANVLTF
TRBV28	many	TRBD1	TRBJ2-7	TGTGCCAGCAGTTGGGGGACAGGGCCCTCCTACGAGCAGTACTTC	CASSWGTGPSYEQYF
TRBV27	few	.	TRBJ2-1	TGTGCCAGCAGTTTGGTTACTAGCAGAAGCTCCTACAATGAGCAGTTCTTC	CASSLVTSRSSYNEQFF
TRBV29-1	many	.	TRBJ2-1	TGCAGCGTTGCATGGAGCTCCTACAATGAGCAGTTCTTC	CSVAWSSYNEQFF
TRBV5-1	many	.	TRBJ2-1	TGCGCCAGCAGCTTGTGGGACCGTTTGGCAGGGTTGATCTTC	CASSLWDRLAGLIF
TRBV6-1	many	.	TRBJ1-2	TGTGCCAGCAGTGAAAGGGGTGGGACACCCAACTATGGCTACACCTTC	CASSERGGTPNYGYTF
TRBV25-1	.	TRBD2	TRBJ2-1	TGTGCCAGCACCAAATCAACTAGCGGGAGAGAGGCGGTAGGGTTCTTC	CASTKSTSGREAVGFF
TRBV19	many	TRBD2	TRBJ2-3	TGTGCCAGTAGTTCCCCGACTAGCTCCCACGTAGGAACAGATACGCAGTATTTT	CASSSPTSSHVGTDTQYF
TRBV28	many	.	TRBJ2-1	TGTGCCAGCAGTTTCCAGTCGATACAGGGAGATGAGCAGTTCTTC	CASSFQSIQGDEQFF
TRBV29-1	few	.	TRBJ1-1	TGCAGCGCACAAGACGTGAACACTGAAGCTTTCTTT	CSAQDVNTEAFF
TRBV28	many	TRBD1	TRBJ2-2	TGTGCCAGCAGTACGAAGTGGGCCGGACAGGGGCTTAACACCGGGGAGCTGTTTTTT	CASSTKWAGQGLNTGELFF
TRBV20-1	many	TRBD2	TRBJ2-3	TGCAGTGCTAGAGGTGCTAGCGGGTCCTTTGCTAGCACAGATACGCAGTATTTT	CSARGASGSFASTDTQYF
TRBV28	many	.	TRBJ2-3	TGTGCCAGCAATTCTGGGGGGATCGGACGCACAGATACGCAGTATTTT	CASNSGGIGRTDTQYF
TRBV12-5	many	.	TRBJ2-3	TGTGCTAGTGGTTTGCCTTCACGGCTGCGCACAGATACGCAGTATTTT	CASGLPSRLRTDTQYF
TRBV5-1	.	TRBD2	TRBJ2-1	TGCGCCAGCAGCTCGCGGGGGGGCTACAATGAGCAGTTCTTC	CASSSRGGYNEQFF
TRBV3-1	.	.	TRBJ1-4	TGTGCCAGCAGCCAAGGGACCGCAAAACTGTTTTTT	CASSQGTAKLFF
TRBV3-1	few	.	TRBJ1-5	TGTGCCAGCAGCTCTGGGGTCACCTCGATGAGGCCCCAGCATTTT	CASSSGVTSMRPQHF
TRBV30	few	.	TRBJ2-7	TGTGCCTGGAGTGTATGGCAGGACGGACCCTACGAGCAGTACTTC	CAWSVWQDGPYEQYF
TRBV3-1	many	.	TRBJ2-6	TGTGCCAGCAGCCAAGGTGGGGCCAACGTCCTGACTTTC	CASSQGGANVLTF
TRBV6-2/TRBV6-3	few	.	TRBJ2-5	TGTGCCAGCAGTTACCTCACCGCACCCCAAGAGACCCAGTACTTC	CASSYLTAPQETQYF
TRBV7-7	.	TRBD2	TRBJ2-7	TGTGCTAGCAGCTTTACGAGACTAGCGGCCTACGAGCAGTACTTC	CASSFTRLAAYEQYF
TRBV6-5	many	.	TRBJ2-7	TGTGCCAGCAGTTACGATGGAGCCACCTACGAGCAGTACTTC	CASSYDGATYEQYF
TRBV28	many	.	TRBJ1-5	TGTGCCAGCAGTTTCGGAGGTACCTTTAGCAATCAGCCCCAGCATTTT	CASSFGGTFSNQPQHF
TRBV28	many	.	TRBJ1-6	TGTGCCAGCTCACCAACGGGCGGGGATTCACCCCTCCACTTT	CASSPTGGDSPLHF
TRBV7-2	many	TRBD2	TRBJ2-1	TGTGCCAGCACCATAGGGGGACTAGCGGGAGGGGGCAATGAGCAGTTCTTC	CASTIGGLAGGGNEQFF
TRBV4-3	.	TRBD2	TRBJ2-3	TGCGCCAGCAGCCAAGATGGACTAGCGGGAGTGGGGAGCACAGATACGCAGTATTTT	CASSQDGLAGVGSTDTQYF
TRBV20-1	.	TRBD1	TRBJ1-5	TGCAGTGTCGCTTTATTGGGACAGGGTCGGATTCAGCCCCAGCATTTT	CSVALLGQGRIQPQHF